Listed below are T cell receptor beta chains from one sample, sequenced in a study of blood T cells in healthy people across ages. Each CDR3 protein is one row after TCRdb ran MiXCR on the 5' RACE reads. The sample shows about 840,000 distinct CDR3 sequences, roughly 28% of them seen only once. This sample also appeared in a second study, on T cells of mothers and their children.

Material for sequencing was blood. The receptors originated from a woman between 40 and 55 years old in good health. CDR3s include the opening cysteine and the closing phenylalanine or tryptophan. The order of the fields is CDR3 protein, CDR3 DNA, V gene, D gene, J gene, clone size. The D gene is left open where the match is weak. Clone size is stated in some rows and not others, as once, few, many or a class when expanded.

cdr3_aa: CASSPTTGTANYGYTF; cdr3_nt: TGTGCCAGCTCACCGACTACGGGGACGGCAAACTATGGCTACACCTTC; v_call: TRBV18; d_call: -; j_call: TRBJ1-2; clone_size: -
cdr3_aa: CASSEGSMQGANGYTF; cdr3_nt: TGTGCCAGCAGTGAAGGGAGCATGCAGGGGGCAAATGGCTACACCTTC; v_call: TRBV25-1; d_call: TRBD1; j_call: TRBJ1-2; clone_size: many
cdr3_aa: CASSLFRDRGFPGELFF; cdr3_nt: TGTGCCAGCAGTCTATTCCGGGACAGGGGGTTTCCCGGGGAGCTGTTTTTT; v_call: TRBV12-3/TRBV12-4; d_call: TRBD1; j_call: TRBJ2-2; clone_size: -
cdr3_aa: CASSPPGQGKDTQYF; cdr3_nt: TGTGCCAGCTCACCACCGGGACAGGGGAAAGATACGCAGTATTTT; v_call: TRBV18; d_call: TRBD1; j_call: TRBJ2-3; clone_size: -
cdr3_aa: CASSQAPIEQFF; cdr3_nt: TGTGCCAGCAGCCAAGCCCCCATTGAGCAGTTCTTC; v_call: TRBV14; d_call: -; j_call: TRBJ2-1; clone_size: -
cdr3_aa: CARQTLTNEKLFF; cdr3_nt: TGTGCCAGACAGACATTGACGAATGAAAAACTGTTTTTT; v_call: TRBV10-3; d_call: -; j_call: TRBJ1-4; clone_size: -
cdr3_aa: CATSRDTSGGREQFF; cdr3_nt: TGTGCCACCAGCAGAGACACTAGCGGGGGCAGGGAGCAGTTCTTC; v_call: TRBV15; d_call: TRBD2; j_call: TRBJ2-1; clone_size: -
cdr3_aa: CVSSLEGAEQYF; cdr3_nt: TGCGTCAGCAGCTTGGAGGGGGCAGAGCAGTACTTC; v_call: TRBV5-1; d_call: -; j_call: TRBJ2-7; clone_size: -
cdr3_aa: CASSPPGPRNGEQFF; cdr3_nt: TGTGCCAGCAGCCCCCCGGGACCCAGGAATGGTGAGCAGTTCTTC; v_call: TRBV2; d_call: -; j_call: TRBJ2-1; clone_size: -
cdr3_aa: CASSYSARVNTEAFF; cdr3_nt: TGTGCCAGCAGTTACTCTGCCAGGGTGAACACTGAAGCTTTCTTT; v_call: TRBV6-2/TRBV6-3; d_call: -; j_call: TRBJ1-1; clone_size: -
cdr3_aa: CAWSIKTGGPTGNEKLFF; cdr3_nt: TGTGCCTGGAGTATAAAAACAGGGGGCCCTACGGGTAATGAAAAACTGTTTTTT; v_call: TRBV30; d_call: TRBD1; j_call: TRBJ1-4; clone_size: -
cdr3_aa: CSVQRQINEKLFF; cdr3_nt: TGCAGCGTCCAACGACAGATTAATGAAAAACTGTTTTTT; v_call: TRBV29-1; d_call: -; j_call: TRBJ1-4; clone_size: many
cdr3_aa: CSTSRARENTEAFF; cdr3_nt: TGCAGTACCAGTCGGGCCAGGGAGAACACTGAAGCTTTCTTT; v_call: TRBV20-1; d_call: -; j_call: TRBJ1-1; clone_size: few
cdr3_aa: CASSPALKWELFF; cdr3_nt: TGTGCCAGCAGCCCCGCCCTAAAGTGGGAGCTGTTTTTT; v_call: TRBV7-8; d_call: -; j_call: TRBJ2-2; clone_size: few
cdr3_aa: CASSRTQGGGALQETQYF; cdr3_nt: TGCGCCAGCAGCCGGACCCAGGGCGGGGGGGCCCTCCAAGAGACCCAGTACTTC; v_call: TRBV4-1; d_call: TRBD2; j_call: TRBJ2-5; clone_size: -
cdr3_aa: CAISEGSLHRGNQPQHF; cdr3_nt: TGTGCCATCAGTGAGGGTTCCTTACACCGCGGCAATCAGCCCCAGCATTTT; v_call: TRBV10-3; d_call: -; j_call: TRBJ1-5; clone_size: -
cdr3_aa: CASSEQGKLAGANVLTF; cdr3_nt: TGTGCCAGCAGTGAACAGGGGAAGCTTGCTGGGGCCAACGTCCTGACTTTC; v_call: TRBV2; d_call: -; j_call: TRBJ2-6; clone_size: few
cdr3_aa: CSPSRGQVGGKEVLTF; cdr3_nt: TGCAGCCCGAGTCGCGGTCAGGTTGGCGGGAAGGAGGTCCTGACTTTC; v_call: TRBV29-1; d_call: -; j_call: TRBJ2-6; clone_size: -
cdr3_aa: CASSWGLVGTQYF; cdr3_nt: TGTGCCAGCAGCTGGGGACTAGTGGGGACCCAGTACTTC; v_call: TRBV7-2; d_call: TRBD2; j_call: TRBJ2-5; clone_size: -
cdr3_aa: CAIRGEHTDTQYF; cdr3_nt: TGTGCCATCCGGGGGGAGCACACAGATACGCAGTATTTT; v_call: TRBV27; d_call: TRBD2; j_call: TRBJ2-3; clone_size: -
cdr3_aa: CASSYDYWNSPLHF; cdr3_nt: TGTGCCAGCAGTTACGACTACTGGAATTCACCCCTCCACTTT; v_call: TRBV6-5; d_call: -; j_call: TRBJ1-6; clone_size: many
cdr3_aa: CSAIREGDIQYF; cdr3_nt: TGCAGTGCTATACGTGAGGGAGACATTCAGTACTTC; v_call: TRBV20-1; d_call: -; j_call: TRBJ2-4; clone_size: many
cdr3_aa: CASSTTRSAGMNTEAFF; cdr3_nt: TGTGCCAGCAGCACAACAAGGTCTGCGGGTATGAACACTGAAGCTTTCTTT; v_call: TRBV7-9; d_call: -; j_call: TRBJ1-1; clone_size: few
cdr3_aa: CASSLMGQGINEKLFF; cdr3_nt: TGTGCCAGCAGTTTAATGGGACAGGGGATTAATGAAAAACTGTTTTTT; v_call: TRBV12-3/TRBV12-4; d_call: TRBD1; j_call: TRBJ1-4; clone_size: -
cdr3_aa: CASSKTSVNEQFF; cdr3_nt: TGTGCCAGTAGTAAGACTAGCGTAAATGAGCAGTTCTTC; v_call: TRBV19; d_call: TRBD2; j_call: TRBJ2-1; clone_size: once
cdr3_aa: CAWSQTYEQYF; cdr3_nt: TGTGCCTGGAGCCAAACCTACGAGCAGTACTTC; v_call: TRBV30; d_call: -; j_call: TRBJ2-7; clone_size: -
cdr3_aa: CARSKAFWGCNQPQHF; cdr3_nt: TGTGCCCGCAGCAAAGCATTTTGGGGTTGTAATCAGCCCCAGCATTTT; v_call: TRBV21-1; d_call: -; j_call: TRBJ1-5; clone_size: -
cdr3_aa: CASPDRDGEKLFF; cdr3_nt: TGTGCCAGTCCGGACAGGGACGGCGAAAAACTGTTTTTT; v_call: TRBV19; d_call: TRBD1; j_call: TRBJ1-4; clone_size: many
cdr3_aa: CASSSDRGLSYEQYF; cdr3_nt: TGTGCCAGCAGCTCGGACAGGGGGCTTTCCTACGAGCAGTACTTC; v_call: TRBV7-9; d_call: TRBD1; j_call: TRBJ2-7; clone_size: many
cdr3_aa: CASSYGGNQETQYF; cdr3_nt: TGTGCCAGCAGTTACGGGGGGAACCAAGAGACCCAGTACTTC; v_call: TRBV6-6; d_call: -; j_call: TRBJ2-5; clone_size: few
cdr3_aa: CASSLTAQGSTDTQYF; cdr3_nt: TGTGCCAGCAGCTTAACGGCCCAGGGGAGCACAGATACGCAGTATTTT; v_call: TRBV7-3; d_call: -; j_call: TRBJ2-3; clone_size: few
cdr3_aa: CASSLAGSSCNEQFF; cdr3_nt: TGTGCCAGCAGCTTAGCCGGCAGCTCCTGCAATGAGCAGTTCTTC; v_call: TRBV7-2; d_call: -; j_call: TRBJ2-1; clone_size: few
cdr3_aa: CASSLGQGAYGYTF; cdr3_nt: TGTGCCAGCAGCTTAGGACAGGGAGCCTATGGCTACACCTTC; v_call: TRBV5-1; d_call: TRBD1; j_call: TRBJ1-2; clone_size: many
cdr3_aa: CSVAGSTPTVYNEQFF; cdr3_nt: TGCAGCGTTGCTGGGTCCACCCCCACGGTTTACAATGAGCAGTTCTTC; v_call: TRBV29-1; d_call: -; j_call: TRBJ2-1; clone_size: few
cdr3_aa: CSVEGVGSRNTEAFF; cdr3_nt: TGCAGCGTTGAAGGGGTGGGAAGTAGGAACACTGAAGCTTTCTTT; v_call: TRBV29-1; d_call: -; j_call: TRBJ1-1; clone_size: -
cdr3_aa: CASSEGLAGAPRETQYF; cdr3_nt: TGTGCCAGCAGCGAGGGACTAGCGGGGGCCCCTCGGGAGACCCAGTACTTC; v_call: TRBV9; d_call: TRBD2; j_call: TRBJ2-5; clone_size: -
cdr3_aa: CASSPFGGTIPGELFF; cdr3_nt: TGCGCCAGCAGCCCATTCGGCGGGACGATCCCCGGGGAGCTGTTTTTT; v_call: TRBV4-1; d_call: -; j_call: TRBJ2-2; clone_size: few
cdr3_aa: CASSYGGETQYF; cdr3_nt: TGTGCCAGCAGCTACGGGGGGGAGACCCAGTACTTC; v_call: TRBV7-9; d_call: TRBD2; j_call: TRBJ2-5; clone_size: many
cdr3_aa: CASSYSPPGRSIGEKLFF; cdr3_nt: TGTGCCAGCAGTTACTCCCCTCCGGGGCGATCGATAGGGGAAAAACTGTTTTTT; v_call: TRBV6-5; d_call: -; j_call: TRBJ1-4; clone_size: -
cdr3_aa: CASSETGRIATNEKLFF; cdr3_nt: TGTGCCAGCAGTGAGACCGGACGGATTGCAACTAATGAAAAACTGTTTTTT; v_call: TRBV6-1; d_call: -; j_call: TRBJ1-4; clone_size: few
cdr3_aa: CASSDWVGNEQFF; cdr3_nt: TGTGCCAGCAGTGACTGGGTGGGCAATGAGCAGTTCTTC; v_call: TRBV6-4; d_call: -; j_call: TRBJ2-1; clone_size: many
cdr3_aa: CASSLDPSPDTEAFF; cdr3_nt: TGTGCCAGCAGCTTAGACCCGTCTCCAGACACTGAAGCTTTCTTT; v_call: TRBV7-2; d_call: -; j_call: TRBJ1-1; clone_size: few